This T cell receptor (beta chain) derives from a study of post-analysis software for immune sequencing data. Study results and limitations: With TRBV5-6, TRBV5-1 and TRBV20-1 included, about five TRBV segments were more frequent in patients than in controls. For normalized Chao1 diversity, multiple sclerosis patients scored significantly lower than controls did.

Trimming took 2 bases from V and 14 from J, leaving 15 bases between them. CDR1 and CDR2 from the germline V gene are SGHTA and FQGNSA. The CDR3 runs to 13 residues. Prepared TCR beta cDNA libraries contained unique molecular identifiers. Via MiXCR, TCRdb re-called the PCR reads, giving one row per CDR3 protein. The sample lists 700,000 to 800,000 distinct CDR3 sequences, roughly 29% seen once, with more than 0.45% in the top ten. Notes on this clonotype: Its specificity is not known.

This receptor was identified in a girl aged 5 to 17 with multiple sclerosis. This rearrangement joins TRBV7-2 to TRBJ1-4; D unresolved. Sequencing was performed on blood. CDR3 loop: CASSLSAGLGLFF. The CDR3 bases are TGTGCCAGCAGCTTATCGGCGGGGTTAGGTCTGTTTTTT.